Listed here are 4 T cell receptor beta chains from one sample, sequenced in a study of OX40 agonist ivuxolimab in advanced cancers. TCRdb's table, derived via immunoSEQ multiplex PCR, lists solely in-frame clones and lacks some. The table lists 70,000 to 85,000 clones, roughly 87% of them singletons. Material: CD4+ or CD8+ T cells sorted from blood, obtained in a trial of the OX40 agonist ivuxolimab. These receptors all come from an adult with an advanced solid tumor such as melanoma, head and neck, liver or kidney cancer.

This chain connects TRBV5-1 to TRBJ2-7, with D uncertain. The germline CDR1 and CDR2 sequences are SGHRS and YFSETQ. The CDR3 runs 13 residues. The V end lost 4 bases, the J end lost 3 bases, and 11 bases lay between the germline ends. The CDR3 region is CASSPEWGYEQYF. CDR3 nucleotides: TGCGCCAGCAGCCCGGAGTGGGGCTACGAGCAGTACTTC.

This chain links TRBV5-1 with TRBJ1-1, with unresolved D. Germline V gene data show CDR1 as SGHRS and CDR2 as YFSETQ. The germline V and J ends were trimmed by 6 bases and 3 bases, with 9 bases remaining between them. This CDR3 is 12 amino acids long. The CDR3 loop is CASTGRYTEAFF. The CDR3 DNA is TGCGCCAGCACTGGGAGGTACACTGAAGCTTTCTTT.

The chain has TRBV7-9 and TRBJ2-2, with D maybe TRBD1 (6 bases). This CDR3 region has 15 residues. The V end lost 2 bases, the J end lost 3 bases, and 10 bases lay between the germline ends. Germline CDR1 and CDR2: SEHNR and FQNEAQ (reference sequence). The CDR3: CASSLQGTHTGELFF. CDR3 sequence (DNA): TGTGCCAGCAGCTTACAGGGGACGCACACCGGGGAGCTGTTTTTT.

The chain has TRBV10-3 and TRBJ2-7, with TRBD1 matching over 7 bases. V lost 4 bases to trimming and J lost 0 bases; unmatched junction nucleotides: 3. Looked up from germline, CDR1 is ENHRY and CDR2 is SYGVKD. The CDR3 is 14 residues long. The CDR3 nucleotides are TGTGCCATCAGTGGGGGGACAGTCTCCTACGAGCAGTACTTC. Its translation: CAISGGTVSYEQYF.